Listed here are 13 T cell receptor beta chains from one sample, sequenced in a study of persistence of HIV-infected CD4 T cells. These TCRs are of unknown antigen specificity. Sequencing used immunoSEQ version 4 in survey mode. Produced via immunoSEQ multiplex PCR; TCRdb's table is partial and in-frame only. The data contain roughly 64,000 clones, just under 75% of them seen just once; the ten biggest clones take up 1.5% to 2%. The stimulus was an HIV-1 Gag 15-mer peptide pool, 0.85 to 1 ug/peptide/mL. CD40L-negative CD69-negative CD45RO-high memory CD4+ T cells were sorted as populations depleted of antigen-responding cells. This sample comprised CD4+ T cells sorted from PBMCs after approximately 19-hour stimulation, obtained from a patient who received antiretroviral therapy. These receptors were obtained from an adult man with HIV who was CMV-seropositive.

V usage is TRBV28 and J usage is TRBJ2-2; no clear D. Germline V gene sequence: CDR1 MDHEN, CDR2 SYDVKM. The CDR3 contains 12 residues. Trimming left V 7 bases short and J 3 bases short, with 6 bases between. The CDR3 bases are TGTGCCAGCACAACCTACACCGGGGAGCTGTTTTTT. This encodes CASTTYTGELFF. Full variable domain (remainder filled in from reference TRBV28 and TRBJ2-2): DVKVTQSSRYLVKRTGEKVFLECVQDMDHENMFWYRQDPGLGLRLIYFSYDVKMKEKGDIPEGYSVSREKKERFSLILESASTNQTSMYLCASTTYTGELFFGEGSRLTVL.

The CDR3 region has the DNA TGTGCCAGCAGTTATGGGACAGCTGAAGCTTTCTTT. Its translation: CASSYGTAEAFF. The chain carries TRBV6-5 and TRBJ1-1; 7 bases match TRBD1. The trim removed 3 bases at V and 6 bases at J, leaving 1 base unmatched. Germline V lookup: CDR1 MNHEY, CDR2 SVGAGI. The CDR3 sequence is 12 residues long.

This chain joins TRBV2 and TRBJ2-1; no definite D call. This CDR3 is 11 amino acids long. Between the trimmed V and J ends, which lost 4 bases and 5 bases, there was a span of 3 bases. Per germline, CDR1 SNHLY and CDR2 FYNNEI. This CDR3 is CASSVHNEQFF. DNA of the CDR3: TGTGCCAGCAGTGTACACAATGAGCAGTTCTTC.

The CDR3 region is CASSPNGPGTDTQYF. The CDR3, as DNA: TGTGCCAGCAGCCCCAATGGACCTGGCACAGATACGCAGTATTTT. This chain links TRBV7-2 with TRBJ2-3, with D uncertain. Between the trimmed V and J ends, which lost 5 bases and 1 base, there was a span of 13 bases. This CDR3 is 15 amino acids long. The germline gives CDR1 SGHTA, CDR2 FQGNSA.

The V and J genes are TRBV6-1 and TRBJ1-4, with D hard to call. The V gene's germline CDR1 is MNHNS and CDR2 SASEGT. V was trimmed by 1 base and J by 8 bases, leaving 17 bases between them. CDR3 length: 16 residues. The CDR3 nucleotides are TGTGCCAGCAGTGAAGGTCGGCGGCCTTTAAGGGAAAAACTGTTTTTT. Its translation: CASSEGRRPLREKLFF.

This chain connects TRBV20-1 to TRBJ1-2; D is ambiguous. The V end was cut by 4 bases, the J end by 10 bases, with 13 bases between. Germline V gene data show CDR1 as DFQATT and CDR2 as SNEGSKA (reference sequence). The CDR3 spans 11 residues. The CDR3 region has the DNA TGCAGTGCTAATTCAAGAAGCGCCTACACCTTC. Amino acid sequence: CSANSRSAYTF.

This chain joins TRBV7-9 and TRBJ2-6, with a tentative D call TRBD2 (8 bases). V was shortened by 5 bases and J by 2 bases, with 22 bases between the two germline ends. The CDR3 spans 19 residues. Germline lookup yields CDR1 SEHNR and CDR2 FQNEAQ (reference sequence). This chain's CDR3 is CASSGNRGLGGPGANVLTF. CDR3 sequence (DNA): TGTGCCAGCAGCGGTAACAGGGGACTAGGTGGTCCTGGGGCCAACGTCCTGACTTTC.

The chain is built from TRBV5-5 and TRBJ1-4; maybe TRBD1 (5 bases). From germline, CDR1 is SGHKS and CDR2 YYEKEE (reference sequence). The CDR3 is 15 residues long. Trimming took 0 bases from V and 8 from J, leaving 14 bases between them. The CDR3, as DNA: TGTGCCAGCAGCTTGGGGGGCCTCCTTGGAGAAAAACTGTTTTTT. This encodes CASSLGGLLGEKLFF.

The chain employs TRBV9 and TRBJ2-1, with D possibly called TRBD1 or TRBD2 (5 bases each). V was clipped by 8 bases and J by 2 bases, with 11 bases between them. The CDR3 loop spans 13 amino acids. Germline lookup yields CDR1 SGDLS and CDR2 YYNGEE. The CDR3 coding sequence is TGTGCCAGAATGGGACGGACCTACAATGAGCAGTTCTTC. It specifies CARMGRTYNEQFF.

This clone has more than one count but fewer than ten. This chain uses TRBV12-3 or TRBV12-4 with TRBJ1-1; D is uncertain. Trimming removed 1 base at V and 7 bases at J, with 10 bases between. This CDR3 comprises 13 residues. DNA for the CDR3: TGTGCCAGCAGTTTAGTAGAGTTTAATGAAGCTTTCTTT. Translated: CASSLVEFNEAFF.

The rearrangement joins TRBV7-2 to TRBJ1-1, with 7 bases aligning to TRBD1. Losses at the gene ends were 5 bases for V and 10 bases for J; bases not matched to a gene: 16. CDR3 length: 15 residues. Germline V gene sequence: CDR1 SGHTA, CDR2 FQGNSA. CDR3 region: CASSPTTGPWSGAFF. In nucleotides, the CDR3 is TGTGCCAGCAGCCCCACGACAGGGCCCTGGTCTGGAGCTTTCTTT.

This clone came up once. The chain couples TRBV7-3 to TRBJ1-6, with D tentatively TRBD1 (6 bases). CDR1 SGHTA and CDR2 FQGTGA come from the germline V gene. V was shortened by 5 bases and J by 9 bases, with 17 bases between the two germline ends. The CDR3 loop spans 15 amino acids. The CDR3 protein is CASSLGDRRRSPLHF. The DNA of the CDR3 is TGTGCCAGCAGCCTCGGCGACAGGCGGCGTTCACCCCTCCACTTT.

The rearrangement joins TRBV19 to TRBJ1-6; D may be TRBD1 (6 bases). CDR3 size: 15 residues. V was cut by 6 bases and J by 5 bases, with 14 bases left in between. Germline loops: CDR1 LNHDA, CDR2 SQIVND (reference sequence). As DNA, the CDR3 is TGTGCCAGTAGCCAGGGGTATAAGAATAATTCACCCCTCCACTTT. Residues: CASSQGYKNNSPLHF.